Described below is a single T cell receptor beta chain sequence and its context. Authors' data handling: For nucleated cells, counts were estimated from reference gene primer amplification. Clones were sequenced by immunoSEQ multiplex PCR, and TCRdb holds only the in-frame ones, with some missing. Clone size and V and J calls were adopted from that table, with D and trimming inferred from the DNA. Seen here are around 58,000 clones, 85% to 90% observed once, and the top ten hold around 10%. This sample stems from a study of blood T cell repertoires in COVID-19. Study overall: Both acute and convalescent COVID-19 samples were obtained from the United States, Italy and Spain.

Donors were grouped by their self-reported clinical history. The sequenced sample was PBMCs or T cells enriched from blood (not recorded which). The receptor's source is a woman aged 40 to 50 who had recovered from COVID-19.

CDR3 nucleotide sequence: TGTGCCAGCAGCCAAGGGTCAGGGGCAGATACGCAGTATTTT. Protein: CASSQGSGADTQYF. The V call is TRBV3-1 (or the pseudogene TRBV3-2), the J call TRBJ2-3; a weak D match, TRBD1 (6 bases). V was pared by 1 base and J by 4 bases, with 9 bases between. Germline V gene lookup returns CDR1 LGHDT and CDR2 YNNKEL (reference sequence). The CDR3 has 14 residues.